This T cell receptor (beta chain) was captured by sequencing in a study of cytomegalovirus exposure and HLA in healthy donors. Whole-study context: Prior work identified 120 million or so unique TCR beta sequences in some 180 million T cells.

General study findings and limits: The study recorded 164 TCR beta chains that were cytomegalovirus-associated.

PCR was performed using 60 Vbeta and 13 Jbeta primers. Using immunoSEQ multiplex PCR, the repertoire was profiled, and TCRdb retains in-frame clones only, with some absent. The table lists about 100,000 clones, around four fifths of them singletons. Concerning this clone itself: The antigen is unknown.

Germline loops: CDR1 SGHRS, CDR2 YFSETQ. Trimming removed 4 bases from V and 6 bases from J, with 13 bases in between. The CDR3 extends over 14 amino acids. This sequence joins TRBV5-1 and TRBJ2-2; D remains ambiguous. The material sequenced was PBMCs. This TCR was recovered from a woman between 40 and 55 years old in good health and CMV-seronegative. In DNA, the CDR3 is TGCGCCAGCAGCCTCCAAGAGTCCTCCGGGGAGCTGTTTTTT. Amino acid sequence: CASSLQESSGELFF. The variable domain in full, with the rest retrieved from reference TRBV5-1 and TRBJ2-2, is KAGVTQTPRYLIKTRGQQVTLSCSPISGHRSVSWYQQTPGQGLQFLFEYFSETQRNKGNFPGRFSGRQFSNSRSEMNVSTLELGDSALYLCASSLQESSGELFFGEGSRLTVL.